Sequencing of this T cell receptor (beta chain) was carried out in a study of blood T cell repertoires in COVID-19. The CDR3 sequence is 16 residues long. V shed 6 bases and J 3 bases; nucleotides not matched to a gene: 10. CDR1 is MNHEY and CDR2 is SMNVEV in the germline V gene (reference sequence). The method was immunoSEQ multiplex PCR; TCRdb's version includes in-frame clones alone and lacks a portion of them. The data hold 100,000 to 150,000 clones, with 65% to 90% observed a single time. The TCR was taken from a woman of 80 years or more with acute or convalescent COVID-19. Specimen: peripheral blood. This chain joins TRBV27 and TRBJ2-3, with 9 nucleotides matching TRBD1. CDR3 coding DNA: TGTGCCAGCAGGGCAAACACAGGGGGCCGTACAGATACGCAGTATTTT. Translation: CASRANTGGRTDTQYF.